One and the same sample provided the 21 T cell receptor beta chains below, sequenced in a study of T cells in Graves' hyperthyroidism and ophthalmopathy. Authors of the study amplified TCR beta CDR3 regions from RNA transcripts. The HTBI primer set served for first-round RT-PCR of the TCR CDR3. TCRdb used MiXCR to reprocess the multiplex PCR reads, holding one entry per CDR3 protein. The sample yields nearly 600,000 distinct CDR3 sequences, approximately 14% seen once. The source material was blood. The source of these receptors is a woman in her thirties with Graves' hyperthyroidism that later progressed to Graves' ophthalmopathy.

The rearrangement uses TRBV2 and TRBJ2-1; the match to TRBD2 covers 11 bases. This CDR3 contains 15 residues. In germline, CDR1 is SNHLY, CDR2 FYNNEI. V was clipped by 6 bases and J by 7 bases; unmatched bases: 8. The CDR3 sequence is CASRGTSGSGNEQFF. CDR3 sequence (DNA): TGTGCCAGCAGGGGAACTAGCGGGAGTGGTAATGAGCAGTTCTTC.

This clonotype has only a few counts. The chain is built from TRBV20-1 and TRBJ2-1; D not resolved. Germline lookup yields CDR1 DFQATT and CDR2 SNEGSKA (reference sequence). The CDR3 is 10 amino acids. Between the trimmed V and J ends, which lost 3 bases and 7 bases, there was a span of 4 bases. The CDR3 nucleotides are TGCAGTGCTAGGACGAATGAGCAGTTCTTC. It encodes CSARTNEQFF.

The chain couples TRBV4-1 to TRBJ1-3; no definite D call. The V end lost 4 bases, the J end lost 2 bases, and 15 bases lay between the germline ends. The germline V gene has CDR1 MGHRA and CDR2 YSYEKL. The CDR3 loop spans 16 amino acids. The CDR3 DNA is TGCGCCAGCAGCCGACCTGGAAGGTCGGCTGGAAACACCATATATTTT. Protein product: CASSRPGRSAGNTIYF.

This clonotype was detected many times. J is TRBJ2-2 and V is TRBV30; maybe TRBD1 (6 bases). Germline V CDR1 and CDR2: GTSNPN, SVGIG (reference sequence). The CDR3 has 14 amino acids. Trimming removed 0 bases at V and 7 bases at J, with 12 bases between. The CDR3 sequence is CAWSVTGSSGELFF. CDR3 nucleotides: TGTGCCTGGAGTGTAACAGGGAGTAGCGGGGAGCTGTTTTTT.

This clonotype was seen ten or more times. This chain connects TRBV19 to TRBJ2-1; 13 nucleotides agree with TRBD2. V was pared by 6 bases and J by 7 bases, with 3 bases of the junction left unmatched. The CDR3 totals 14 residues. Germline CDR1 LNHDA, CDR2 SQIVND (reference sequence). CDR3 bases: TGTGCCAGTAGGGGACTAGCGGGACTTAATGAGCAGTTCTTC. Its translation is CASRGLAGLNEQFF.

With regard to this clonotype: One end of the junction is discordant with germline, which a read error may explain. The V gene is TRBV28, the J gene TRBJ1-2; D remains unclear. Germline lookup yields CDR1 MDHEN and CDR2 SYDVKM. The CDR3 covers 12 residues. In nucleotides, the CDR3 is TGTGTCAGCAGTTTATCCTCGAACGGCTACACCTTC. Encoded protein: CVSSLSSNGYTF.

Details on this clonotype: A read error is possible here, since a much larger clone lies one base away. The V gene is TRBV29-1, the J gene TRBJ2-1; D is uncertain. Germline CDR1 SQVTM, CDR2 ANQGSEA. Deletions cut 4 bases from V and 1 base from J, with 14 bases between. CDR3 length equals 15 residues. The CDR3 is CSVVIVGNSYNEQFF. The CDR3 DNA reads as TGCAGCGTTGTTATTGTCGGAAATTCCTACAATGAGCAGTTCTTC.

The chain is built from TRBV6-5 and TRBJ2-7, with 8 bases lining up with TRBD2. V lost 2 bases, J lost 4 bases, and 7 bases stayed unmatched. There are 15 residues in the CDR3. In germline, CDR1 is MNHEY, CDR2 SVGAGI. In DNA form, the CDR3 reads TGTGCCAGCAGTTACGCCGGGACTAGGGAATACGAGCAGTACTTC. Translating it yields CASSYAGTREYEQYF.

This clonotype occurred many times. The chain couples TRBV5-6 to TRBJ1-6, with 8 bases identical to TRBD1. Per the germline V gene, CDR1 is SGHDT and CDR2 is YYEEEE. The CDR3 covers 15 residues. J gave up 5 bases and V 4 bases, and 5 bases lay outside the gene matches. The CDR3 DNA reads TGTGCCAGCAGCACGGGGACAGGTGATAATTCACCCCTCCACTTT. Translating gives CASSTGTGDNSPLHF.

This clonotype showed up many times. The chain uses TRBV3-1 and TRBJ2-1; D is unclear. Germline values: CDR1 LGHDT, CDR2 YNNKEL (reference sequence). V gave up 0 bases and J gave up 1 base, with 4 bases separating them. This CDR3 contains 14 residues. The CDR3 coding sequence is TGTGCCAGCAGCCAAGAAAGATCCTACAATGAGCAGTTCTTC. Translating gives CASSQERSYNEQFF.

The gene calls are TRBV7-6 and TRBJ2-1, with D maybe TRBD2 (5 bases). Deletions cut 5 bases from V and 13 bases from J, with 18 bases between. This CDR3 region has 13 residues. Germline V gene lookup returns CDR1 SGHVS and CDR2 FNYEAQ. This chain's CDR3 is CASSLEPGESQFF. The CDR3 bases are TGTGCCAGCAGCCTTGAGCCCGGGGAGAGCCAGTTCTTC.

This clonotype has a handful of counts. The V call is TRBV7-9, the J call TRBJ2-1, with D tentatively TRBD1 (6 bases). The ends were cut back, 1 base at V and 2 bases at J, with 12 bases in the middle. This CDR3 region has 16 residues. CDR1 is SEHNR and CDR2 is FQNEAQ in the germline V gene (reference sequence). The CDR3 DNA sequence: TGTGCCAGCAGCTTAGGGGGGCAGCGAACCTACAATGAGCAGTTCTTC. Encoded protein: CASSLGGQRTYNEQFF.

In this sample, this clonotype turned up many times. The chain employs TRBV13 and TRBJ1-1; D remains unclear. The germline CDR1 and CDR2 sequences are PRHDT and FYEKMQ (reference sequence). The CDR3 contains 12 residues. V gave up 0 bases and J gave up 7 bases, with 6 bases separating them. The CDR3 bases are TGTGCCAGCAGCTTAGGCCACCTTGAAGCTTTCTTT. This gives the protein CASSLGHLEAFF.

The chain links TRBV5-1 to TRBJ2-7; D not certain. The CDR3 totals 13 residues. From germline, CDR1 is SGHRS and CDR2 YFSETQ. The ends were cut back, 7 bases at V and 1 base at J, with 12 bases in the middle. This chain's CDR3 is CASQLSLSYEQYF. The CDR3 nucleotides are TGCGCCAGCCAGCTAAGCTTATCCTACGAGCAGTACTTC.

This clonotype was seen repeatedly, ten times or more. CDR3 nucleotides: TGTGCCAGCAGCTCGGGTTACTCCGGGACAGGGGTCTATGGCTACACCTTC. Translated: CASSSGYSGTGVYGYTF. The chain has TRBV7-2 and TRBJ1-2, with 10 bases that match TRBD1. This CDR3 region has 17 residues. Germline trimming cut 4 bases from V and 4 bases from J; bases unmatched to any gene: 12. Germline CDR1 reads SGHTA; CDR2 reads FQGNSA.

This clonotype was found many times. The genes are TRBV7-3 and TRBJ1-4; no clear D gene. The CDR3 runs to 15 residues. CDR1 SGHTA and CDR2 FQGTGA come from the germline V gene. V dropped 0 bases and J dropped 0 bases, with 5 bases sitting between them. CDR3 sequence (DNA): TGTGCCAGCAGCTTAACGAGGGCAACTAATGAAAAACTGTTTTTT. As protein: CASSLTRATNEKLFF. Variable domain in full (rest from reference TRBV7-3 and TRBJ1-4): GAGVSQTPSNKVTEKGKYVELRCDPISGHTALYWYRQSLGQGPEFLIYFQGTGAADDSGLPNDRFFAVRPEGSVSTLKIQRTERGDSAVYLCASSLTRATNEKLFFGSGTQLSVL.

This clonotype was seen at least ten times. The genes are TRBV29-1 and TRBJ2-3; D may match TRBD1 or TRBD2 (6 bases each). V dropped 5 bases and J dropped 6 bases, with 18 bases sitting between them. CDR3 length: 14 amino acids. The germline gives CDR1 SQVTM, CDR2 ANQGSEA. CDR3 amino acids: CSVSQVVGGDTQYF. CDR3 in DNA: TGCAGCGTTTCACAGGTCGTCGGGGGCGATACGCAGTATTTT.

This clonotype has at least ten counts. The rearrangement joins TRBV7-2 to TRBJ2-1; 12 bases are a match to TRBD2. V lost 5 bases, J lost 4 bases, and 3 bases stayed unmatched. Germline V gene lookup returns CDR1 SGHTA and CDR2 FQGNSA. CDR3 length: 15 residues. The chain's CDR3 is CASSRTSGRYNEQFF. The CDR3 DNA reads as TGTGCCAGCAGCAGAACTAGCGGGAGGTACAATGAGCAGTTCTTC. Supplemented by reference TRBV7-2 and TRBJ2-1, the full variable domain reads GAGVSQSPSNKVTEKGKDVELRCDPISGHTALYWYRQSLGQGLEFLIYFQGNSAPDKSGLPSDRFSAERTGGSVSTLTIQRTQQEDSAVYLCASSRTSGRYNEQFFGPGTRLTVL.

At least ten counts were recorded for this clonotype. The CDR3 loop reads CASGGRAGYTF. The CDR3 coding sequence is TGTGCCAGCGGGGGCAGGGCTGGCTACACCTTC. V and J are TRBV2 and TRBJ1-2, with D possibly matching TRBD1 (6 bases). V lost 8 bases and J 7 bases, leaving 11 bases between the germline ends. Germline V gene lookup returns CDR1 SNHLY and CDR2 FYNNEI. The CDR3 has 11 residues.

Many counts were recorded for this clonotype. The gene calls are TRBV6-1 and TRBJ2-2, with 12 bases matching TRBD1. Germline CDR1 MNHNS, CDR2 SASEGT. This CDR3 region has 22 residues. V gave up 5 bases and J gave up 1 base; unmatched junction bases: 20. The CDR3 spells CASSHRTGQGARLAKNTGELFF. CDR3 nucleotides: TGTGCCAGCAGTCACCGTACGGGACAGGGGGCGCGACTAGCGAAGAACACCGGGGAGCTGTTTTTT.

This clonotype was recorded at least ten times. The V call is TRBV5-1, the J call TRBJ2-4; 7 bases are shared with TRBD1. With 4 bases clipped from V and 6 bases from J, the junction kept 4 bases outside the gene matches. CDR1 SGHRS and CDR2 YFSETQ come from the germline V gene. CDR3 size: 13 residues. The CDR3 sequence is CASSRGQLNIQYF. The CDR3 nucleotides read TGCGCCAGCAGCAGGGGACAGTTAAACATTCAGTACTTC.